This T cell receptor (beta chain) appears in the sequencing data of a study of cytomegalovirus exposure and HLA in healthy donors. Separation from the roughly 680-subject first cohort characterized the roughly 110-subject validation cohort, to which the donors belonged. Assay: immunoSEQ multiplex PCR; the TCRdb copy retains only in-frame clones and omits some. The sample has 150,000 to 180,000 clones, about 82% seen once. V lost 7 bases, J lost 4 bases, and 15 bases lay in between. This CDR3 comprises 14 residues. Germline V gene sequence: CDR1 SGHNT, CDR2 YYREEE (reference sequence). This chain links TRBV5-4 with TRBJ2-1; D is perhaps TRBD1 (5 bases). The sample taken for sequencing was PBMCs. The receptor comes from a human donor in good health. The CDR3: CASGEGAPYNEQFF. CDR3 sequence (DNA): TGTGCCAGCGGAGAAGGGGCGCCTTACAATGAGCAGTTCTTC.